This record concerns one TCR beta chain sequence. The target antigen is unknown. Sequencing targeted TCR beta in blood CD8+ and CD4+ T cells. This specimen comes from a study of CD8 T cells in Susac syndrome. Overall study: Treatment at blood withdrawal was none, corticosteroids, or intravenous immunoglobulin alone in Susac syndrome patients.

Whole-study findings and limits: Susac syndrome CD4+ T cell repertoires showed no clonal expansion.

The RNA, roughly 0.5 to 1 ug, was put through reverse transcription using random hexamers. An immunoSEQ multiplex PCR amplified TCR beta CDR3 over 54 Vbeta and 13 Jbeta. From the immunoSEQ multiplex PCR reads, TCRdb called clonotypes with MiXCR, one entry per CDR3 protein. The sample yields some 170,000 distinct CDR3 sequences, 85% to 95% seen once. Between the trimmed V and J ends, which lost 1 base and 8 bases, there was a span of 12 bases. Germline V CDR1 and CDR2: MNHEY, SVGAGI. The CDR3 has 14 amino acids. This TCR derives from a human donor with Susac syndrome. The J gene is TRBJ2-1, the V gene TRBV6-5; D may be TRBD2 (6 bases). Sequenced input: CD4+ T cells from PBMCs. The CDR3 sequence is CASSYYRESDEQFF. Here the CDR3 DNA reads TGTGCCAGCAGTTACTACCGGGAGAGCGATGAGCAGTTCTTC.